The rows below give T cell receptor beta chains drawn from one sample of a study of vaccination effects on CD4 cells after COVID-19. Clones were sequenced by immunoSEQ multiplex PCR, and TCRdb holds only the in-frame ones, with some missing. Among tens of thousands of clones listed, about 73% were seen once. Antigens for these TCRs are unknown. The input for sequencing was CD4+ T cells from PBMCs cultured without peptide, taken before COVID-19 vaccination. The receptors come from a human donor who received a COVID-19 vaccine. CDR3s include the opening cysteine and the closing phenylalanine or tryptophan. D genes are given only for firm matches. The listing skips clone size in some rows; elsewhere it reads once, few, many or a size class.

-	TRBJ1-5	TRBV6-5	-	CASSILSNQPQHF	TGTGCCAGCAGTATTCTCAGCAATCAGCCCCAGCATTTT
few	TRBJ1-5	TRBV6-6	-	CASSYSMNQPQHF	TGTGCCAGCAGTTACTCGATGAATCAGCCCCAGCATTTT
-	TRBJ1-1	TRBV19	-	CASTPPPWRGRTEAFF	TGTGCCAGTACCCCCCCGCCGTGGAGGGGACGGACTGAAGCTTTCTTT
-	TRBJ2-7	TRBV5-4	-	CASSTEWTGRLYDEQYF	TGTGCCAGCAGCACGGAGTGGACGGGCCGGTTATATGACGAGCAGTACTTC
few	TRBJ2-1	TRBV11-2	TRBD2	CASREGTRSFF	TGTGCCAGCAGGGAAGGGACTAGGTCGTTCTTC
few	TRBJ1-2	TRBV3-1/TRBV3-2	-	CASSYRVSEGYTF	TGTGCCAGCAGCTACAGGGTCTCGGAGGGCTACACCTTC
-	TRBJ1-1	TRBV29-1	-	CSGCWEVNTEAFF	TGCAGCGGATGCTGGGAGGTGAACACTGAAGCTTTCTTT
-	TRBJ2-7	TRBV11-2	-	CASSHEGAGAGEQYF	TGTGCCAGCAGCCACGAAGGGGCAGGGGCAGGCGAGCAGTACTTC
once	TRBJ1-3	TRBV25-1	-	CASSERTTGLISGNTIYF	TGTGCCAGCAGTGAAAGAACAACGGGACTGATTTCTGGAAACACCATATATTTT
-	TRBJ1-2	TRBV12-3/TRBV12-4	-	CASSLGAYEGYTF	TGTGCCAGCAGTTTAGGGGCTTACGAAGGCTACACCTTC
-	TRBJ2-3	TRBV29-1	-	CSVVFRIPADTQYF	TGCAGCGTTGTCTTCAGAATCCCCGCAGATACGCAGTATTTT
-	TRBJ1-1	TRBV29-1	TRBD1	CSVSGQTNTEAFF	TGCAGCGTCTCGGGACAGACGAACACTGAAGCTTTCTTT
-	TRBJ2-7	TRBV3-1/TRBV3-2	-	CASSQDLLRYEQYF	TGTGCCAGCAGCCAAGACCTCCTCCGCTACGAGCAGTACTTC
once	TRBJ2-7	TRBV6-6	-	CASSYGVRGLGLYF	TGTGCCAGCAGTTACGGGGTCAGGGGTCTGGGGTTGTACTTC
-	TRBJ1-5	TRBV2	-	CASSEGRTLQPQHF	TGTGCCAGCAGTGAAGGGCGTACCCTACAGCCCCAGCATTTT
-	TRBJ2-5	TRBV7-9	TRBD1	CASSLGTGVQETQYF	TGTGCCAGCAGCTTGGGGACAGGCGTACAAGAGACCCAGTACTTC
-	TRBJ2-5	TRBV5-1	TRBD2	CASSRTLAGGETQYF	TGCGCCAGCAGCCGCACCTTAGCGGGTGGCGAGACCCAGTACTTC
-	TRBJ2-7	TRBV5-6	-	CASSLGRIWAYEQYF	TGTGCCAGCAGCTTGGGCCGAATATGGGCCTACGAGCAGTACTTC
-	TRBJ2-2	TRBV4-2	TRBD2	CASSHLLAGVLRNTGELFF	TGTGCCAGCAGCCACCTTCTAGCGGGAGTTCTCAGGAACACCGGGGAGCTGTTTTTT
-	TRBJ2-2	TRBV6-5	-	CASRGQVNTGELFF	TGTGCCAGCAGGGGGCAGGTGAACACCGGGGAGCTGTTTTTT
-	TRBJ2-5	TRBV10-2	-	CASSGVTSGQETQYF	TGCGCCAGCAGTGGTGTAACTAGTGGTCAAGAGACCCAGTACTTC
-	TRBJ2-3	TRBV4-1	-	CASSQGLLAYTDTQYF	TGCGCCAGCAGCCAGGGCCTTCTAGCGTACACAGATACGCAGTATTTT
-	TRBJ2-1	TRBV24-1	-	CATSVSPYRFPSEGQFF	TGTGCCACCAGTGTTTCCCCCTATCGTTTCCCCTCCGAAGGGCAGTTCTTC
-	TRBJ2-3	TRBV18	TRBD1	CASSRDRSTDTQYF	TGTGCCAGCTCACGGGACAGGTCCACAGATACGCAGTATTTT
once	TRBJ2-3	TRBV19	-	CARGGYRGLSTDTQYF	TGTGCCAGGGGGGGCTACAGGGGCCTTAGCACAGATACGCAGTATTTT
once	TRBJ2-5	TRBV6-4	TRBD2	CASSATSGGQETQYF	TGTGCCAGCAGTGCGACTAGCGGGGGCCAAGAGACCCAGTACTTC
-	TRBJ2-3	TRBV5-5	TRBD2	CASSLRAGGFADTQYF	TGTGCCAGCAGCTTGCGGGCGGGAGGGTTCGCAGATACGCAGTATTTT
few	TRBJ2-3	TRBV2	-	CASMGTTSTDTQYF	TGTGCCAGCATGGGAACGACTAGCACAGATACGCAGTATTTT
-	TRBJ2-7	TRBV5-4	-	CASQAGFSSYEQYF	TGTGCCAGCCAAGCAGGGTTCAGCTCCTACGAGCAGTACTTC
medium-sized	TRBJ1-5	TRBV6-4	-	CASTPGQSNQPQHF	TGTGCCAGTACACCGGGACAAAGCAATCAGCCCCAGCATTTT
-	TRBJ2-5	TRBV7-8	-	CASSLGGPRQETQYF	TGTGCCAGCAGCTTAGGGGGTCCTAGGCAAGAGACCCAGTACTTC
few	TRBJ1-1	TRBV3-1/TRBV3-2	-	CASSQYSGPRDTEAFF	TGTGCCAGCAGCCAGTACTCGGGCCCTAGGGACACTGAAGCTTTCTTT
-	TRBJ1-1	TRBV4-1	TRBD1	CASSQERGQGSAEAFF	TGCGCCAGCAGCCAAGAGAGGGGACAGGGTTCCGCTGAAGCTTTCTTT
few	TRBJ2-1	TRBV5-4	-	CASTGQIYNEQFF	TGTGCCAGCACTGGACAGATATACAATGAGCAGTTCTTC
-	TRBJ2-7	TRBV7-9	-	CASSQTSISSYEQYF	TGTGCCAGCAGCCAAACCTCTATCTCCTCCTACGAGCAGTACTTC
few	TRBJ1-1	TRBV3-1/TRBV3-2	-	CASNRAGSTEAFF	TGTGCCAGCAACAGGGCTGGGAGCACTGAAGCTTTCTTT
-	TRBJ2-5	TRBV6-2/TRBV6-3	-	CASSYARLQYF	TGTGCCAGCAGTTACGCCAGGCTTCAGTACTTC
few	TRBJ1-5	TRBV30	-	CAWSRQTANQPQHF	TGTGCCTGGAGTCGCCAGACAGCGAATCAGCCCCAGCATTTT
-	TRBJ2-2	TRBV5-6	TRBD2	CASSEQGTSANTGELFF	TGTGCCAGCAGCGAACAAGGGACTAGCGCGAACACCGGGGAGCTGTTTTTT
-	TRBJ2-2	TRBV5-1	TRBD2	CASSFDSSGRADTGELFF	TGCGCCAGCAGCTTCGATTCTAGCGGGAGGGCCGACACCGGGGAGCTGTTTTTT
-	TRBJ2-7	TRBV7-8	-	CASSIAGQRAYEQYF	TGTGCCAGCAGCATCGCGGGACAGAGAGCCTACGAGCAGTACTTC
-	TRBJ1-4	TRBV2	-	CASHDIAWANEKLFF	TGTGCCAGCCATGATATTGCGTGGGCTAATGAAAAACTGTTTTTT
-	TRBJ1-4	TRBV5-1	-	CASRLSGTLNEKLFF	TGCGCCAGCCGACTTTCCGGGACTCTAAATGAAAAACTGTTTTTT
-	TRBJ1-1	TRBV6-4	-	CASSGQEGTEAFF	TGTGCCAGCAGTGGACAGGAGGGGACTGAAGCTTTCTTT
-	TRBJ2-1	TRBV25-1	TRBD2	CASSERGGRYNEQFF	TGTGCCAGCAGTGAACGGGGGGGCAGGTACAATGAGCAGTTCTTC
-	TRBJ2-7	TRBV24-1	TRBD1	CATSGTGIESYEQYF	TGTGCCACCAGCGGGACAGGGATTGAATCCTACGAGCAGTACTTC
few	TRBJ1-1	TRBV4-1	TRBD1	CASSPRTGLDTEAFF	TGCGCCAGCAGCCCGCGGACAGGGCTTGACACTGAAGCTTTCTTT
-	TRBJ2-5	TRBV18	TRBD1	CASSPGQEQTQYF	TGTGCCAGCTCACCAGGACAGGAACAGACCCAGTACTTC
-	TRBJ1-6	TRBV2	-	CASLTGPNSPLHF	TGTGCCAGCCTTACAGGGCCGAATTCACCCCTCCACTTT
-	TRBJ2-1	TRBV6-5	-	CASRQGYNEQFF	TGTGCCAGCAGACAGGGCTACAATGAGCAGTTCTTC
few	TRBJ2-5	TRBV11-2	-	CASSLGTLPAGRETQYF	TGTGCCAGCAGCTTAGGTACCCTCCCCGCGGGCCGGGAGACCCAGTACTTC
-	TRBJ1-2	TRBV6-1	TRBD1	CASSEQPGQGAGGYTF	TGTGCCAGCAGTGAACAGCCCGGACAGGGGGCGGGTGGCTACACCTTC
-	TRBJ1-1	TRBV18	-	CASSPYDTHTEAFF	TGTGCCAGCTCACCATACGATACGCACACTGAAGCTTTCTTT
-	TRBJ2-5	TRBV7-7	-	CASSPDSQETQYF	TGTGCCAGCAGTCCGGACAGCCAAGAGACCCAGTACTTC